This T cell receptor beta chain was profiled in a study of T-cell memory formation after mild COVID-19. General study results and limits: Researchers found some responding clones in pre-infection memory, a sign that cross-reactive memory joined.

V trimming: 5 bases; J trimming: 5 bases; junction bases outside the gene matches: 6. Per the germline V gene, CDR1 is ENHRY and CDR2 is SYGVKD. The CDR3 is 16 amino acids. TCRdb re-derived calls from the 5' RACE reads in MiXCR, one entry per CDR3 protein. The sample yields under 700,000 distinct CDR3 sequences, around 21% seen once. Concerning this clonotype: No antigen is known for it.

The source is an adult woman who had mild COVID-19 (a few samples of this study predate the infection). Cell type and time point are not known. The rearrangement uses TRBV10-3 and TRBJ2-3; 14 bases agree with TRBD2. The sequenced material came from PBMCs or a T cell subset sorted from them (not recorded which). CDR3 DNA sequence: TGTGCCATCAGTCCTGGACTAGCGGGGGGATTAGATACGCAGTATTTT. Protein product: CAISPGLAGGLDTQYF.